This T cell receptor beta chain was obtained from a study of graft-versus-host responses after intestinal transplantation. Comment on this clone: Its specificity is unknown.

The germline CDR1 and CDR2 sequences are SGHTA and FQGTGA. CDR3 length: 15 residues. Trimming removed 6 bases from V and 3 bases from J; junction bases left unmatched: 5. Clones were read by immunoSEQ multiplex PCR, and TCRdb kept only the in-frame ones, dropping some. This table holds 60,000 to 80,000 clones, 90% found once. The TCR originated in a human donor who received an intestinal transplant. Specimen: unstimulated CD8+ T cells sorted from spleen or lymph node cells, collected before intestinal transplant. This sequence joins TRBV7-3 and TRBJ2-3, with 11 bases identical to TRBD2. CDR3 nucleotides: TGTGCCAGCAGTCTCGGACTAGCGGGTACAGATACGCAGTATTTT. Residues: CASSLGLAGTDTQYF.